This T cell receptor beta chain was obtained from a study of shared clonotypes between healthy human individuals. Study-wide points: Relative to their counterparts shared across all four donors, non-shared clonotypes exhibited diminished generation probabilities.

CDR1 SEHNR and CDR2 FQNEAQ come from the germline V gene (reference sequence). This CDR3 spans 13 amino acids. V was pared by 8 bases and J by 5 bases, with 15 bases between. CD8 cells classed as naive were CD45RO-negative and positively selected for CCR7, excluding terminally differentiated effector memory CD45RA+ cells. This clone was recorded only once. Its antigen is unidentified. In the original analysis: Filtering was not the same, since immunoSEQ gave junction-only sequences without quality scores. Assay: immunoSEQ multiplex PCR; the TCRdb copy retains only in-frame clones and omits some. V and J calls and clone size are those listed in that table; D and trimming were worked out from the DNA. The sample yields hundreds of thousands of clones, under 95% seen once.

Material for sequencing was naive CD8+ T cells sorted from blood. This rearrangement joins TRBV7-9 to TRBJ2-5; D not certain. The clonotype was recovered from a man aged 25 to 40 in good health. The CDR3 loop reads CASFWTGAETQYF. The CDR3 DNA follows: TGTGCCAGCTTTTGGACGGGCGCTGAGACCCAGTACTTC.